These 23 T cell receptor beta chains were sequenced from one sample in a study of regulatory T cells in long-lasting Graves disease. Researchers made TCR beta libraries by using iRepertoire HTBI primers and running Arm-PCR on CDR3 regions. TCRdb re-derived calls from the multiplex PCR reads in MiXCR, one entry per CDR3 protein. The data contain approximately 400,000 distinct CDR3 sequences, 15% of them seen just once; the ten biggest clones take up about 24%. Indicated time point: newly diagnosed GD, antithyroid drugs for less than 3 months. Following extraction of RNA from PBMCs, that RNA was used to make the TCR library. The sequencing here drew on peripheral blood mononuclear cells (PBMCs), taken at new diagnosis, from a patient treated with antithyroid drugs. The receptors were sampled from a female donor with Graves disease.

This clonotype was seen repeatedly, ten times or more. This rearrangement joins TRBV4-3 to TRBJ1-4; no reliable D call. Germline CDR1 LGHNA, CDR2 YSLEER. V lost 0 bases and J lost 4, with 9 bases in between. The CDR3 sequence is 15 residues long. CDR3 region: CASSQDGTNNEKLFF. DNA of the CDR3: TGCGCCAGCAGCCAAGATGGCACTAATAATGAAAAACTGTTTTTT.

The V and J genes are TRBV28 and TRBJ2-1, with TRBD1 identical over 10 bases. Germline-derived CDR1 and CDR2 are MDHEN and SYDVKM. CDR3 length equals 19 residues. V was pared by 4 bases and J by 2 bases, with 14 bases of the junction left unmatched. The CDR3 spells CASSSPETGGGFAYNEQFF. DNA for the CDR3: TGTGCCAGCAGTTCACCGGAGACAGGGGGCGGGTTTGCCTACAATGAGCAGTTCTTC.

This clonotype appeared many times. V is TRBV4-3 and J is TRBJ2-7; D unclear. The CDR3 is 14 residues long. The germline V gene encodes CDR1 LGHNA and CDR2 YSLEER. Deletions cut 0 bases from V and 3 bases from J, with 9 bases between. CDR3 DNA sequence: TGCGCCAGCAGCCAAGAAATACACGACTACGAGCAGTACTTC. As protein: CASSQEIHDYEQYF.

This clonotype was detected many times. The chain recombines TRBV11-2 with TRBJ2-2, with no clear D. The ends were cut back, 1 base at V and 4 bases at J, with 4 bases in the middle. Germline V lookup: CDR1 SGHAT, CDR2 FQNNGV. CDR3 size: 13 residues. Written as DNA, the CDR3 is TGTGCCAGCAGCTTAGGGTCCACCGGGGAGCTGTTTTTT. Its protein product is CASSLGSTGELFF.

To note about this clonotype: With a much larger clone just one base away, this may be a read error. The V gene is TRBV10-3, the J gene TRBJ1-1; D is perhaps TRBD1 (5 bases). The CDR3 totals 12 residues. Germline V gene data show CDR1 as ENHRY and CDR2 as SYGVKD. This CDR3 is CVISGANTEAFF. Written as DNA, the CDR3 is TGTGTCATCAGTGGGGCCAACACTGAAGCTTTCTTT.

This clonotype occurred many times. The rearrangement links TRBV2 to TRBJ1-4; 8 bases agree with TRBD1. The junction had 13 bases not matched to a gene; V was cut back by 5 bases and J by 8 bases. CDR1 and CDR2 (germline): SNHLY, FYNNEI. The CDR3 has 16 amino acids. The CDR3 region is CASSRGQATVGEKLFF. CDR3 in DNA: TGTGCCAGCAGTAGGGGACAGGCCACGGTAGGCGAAAAACTGTTTTTT.

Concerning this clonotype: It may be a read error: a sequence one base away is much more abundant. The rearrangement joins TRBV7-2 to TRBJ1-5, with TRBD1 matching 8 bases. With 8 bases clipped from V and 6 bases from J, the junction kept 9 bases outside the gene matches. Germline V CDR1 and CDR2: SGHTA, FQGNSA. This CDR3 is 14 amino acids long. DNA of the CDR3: TGTGCCAGCCGCCTGGACAGGGAGGGTCAGCCCCAGCATTTT. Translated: CASRLDREGQPQHF.

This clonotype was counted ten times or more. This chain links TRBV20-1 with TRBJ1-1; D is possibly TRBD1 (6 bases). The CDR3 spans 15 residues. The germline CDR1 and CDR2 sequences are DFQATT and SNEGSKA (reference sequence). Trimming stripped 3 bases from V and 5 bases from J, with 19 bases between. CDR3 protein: CSARDITGLQTEAFF. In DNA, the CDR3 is TGCAGTGCTAGGGACATTACAGGGTTGCAGACTGAAGCTTTCTTT.

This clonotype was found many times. DNA for the CDR3: TGCAGCGTTGAGACAGGGGGCGGTGGCTACACCTTC. Its protein is CSVETGGGGYTF. The V gene is TRBV29-1, the J gene TRBJ1-2, with 10 bases lining up with TRBD1. CDR1 SQVTM and CDR2 ANQGSEA come from the germline V gene. The CDR3 is 12 amino acids. Trimming removed 3 bases from V and 7 bases from J; junction bases left unmatched: 2.

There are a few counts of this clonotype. The CDR3 nucleotides are TGCGCCAGCAGTGGGGTGATCACAGATACGCAGTATTTT. It codes for CASSGVITDTQYF. The chain links TRBV10-1 to TRBJ2-3; D remains unclear. The CDR3 covers 13 residues. V lost 4 bases and J lost 2, with 7 bases in between. Germline assignment: CDR1 WNHNN and CDR2 SYGVQD (reference sequence).

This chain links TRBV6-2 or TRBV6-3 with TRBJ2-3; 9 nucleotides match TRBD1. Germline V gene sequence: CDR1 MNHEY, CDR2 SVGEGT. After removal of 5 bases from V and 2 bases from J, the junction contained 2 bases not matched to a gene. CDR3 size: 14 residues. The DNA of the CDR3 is TGTGCCAGCAGTCGGACAGGGGCCACAGATACGCAGTATTTT. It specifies CASSRTGATDTQYF.

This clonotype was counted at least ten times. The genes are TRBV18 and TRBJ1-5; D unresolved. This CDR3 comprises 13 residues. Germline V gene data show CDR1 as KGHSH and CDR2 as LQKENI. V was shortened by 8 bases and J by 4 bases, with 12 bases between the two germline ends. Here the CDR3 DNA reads TGTGCCAGCAGCCCCCACTCTAATCAGCCCCAGCATTTT. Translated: CASSPHSNQPQHF.

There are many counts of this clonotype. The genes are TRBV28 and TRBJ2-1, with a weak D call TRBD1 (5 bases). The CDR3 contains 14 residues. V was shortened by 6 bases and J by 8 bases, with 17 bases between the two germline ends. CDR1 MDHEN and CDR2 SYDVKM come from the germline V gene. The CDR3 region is CASSRVGILYEQFF. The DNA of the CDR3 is TGTGCCAGCAGCAGGGTGGGGATCTTGTATGAGCAGTTCTTC.

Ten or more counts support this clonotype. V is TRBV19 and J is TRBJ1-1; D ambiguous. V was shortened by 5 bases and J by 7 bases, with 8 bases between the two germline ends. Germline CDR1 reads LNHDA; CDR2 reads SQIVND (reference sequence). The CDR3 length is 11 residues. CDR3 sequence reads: CASSVKSEAFF. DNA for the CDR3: TGTGCCAGTAGTGTTAAAAGTGAAGCTTTCTTT.

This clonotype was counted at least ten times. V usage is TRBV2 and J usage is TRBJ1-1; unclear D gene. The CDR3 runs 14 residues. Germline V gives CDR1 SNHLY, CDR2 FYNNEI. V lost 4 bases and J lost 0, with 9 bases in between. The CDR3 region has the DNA TGTGCCAGCAGTGCGCCGGCGATGAACACTGAAGCTTTCTTT. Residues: CASSAPAMNTEAFF.

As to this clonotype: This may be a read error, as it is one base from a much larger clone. Here the CDR3 DNA reads TGTGCCTGGAGTGTTTTTCGCACCTCCTACGAGCAGTACTTC. This translates into CAWSVFRTSYEQYF. V usage is TRBV30 and J usage is TRBJ2-7, with D uncertain. Germline V gene lookup returns CDR1 GTSNPN and CDR2 SVGIG (reference sequence). Deletions cut 0 bases from V and 0 bases from J, with 9 bases between. CDR3 length equals 14 residues.

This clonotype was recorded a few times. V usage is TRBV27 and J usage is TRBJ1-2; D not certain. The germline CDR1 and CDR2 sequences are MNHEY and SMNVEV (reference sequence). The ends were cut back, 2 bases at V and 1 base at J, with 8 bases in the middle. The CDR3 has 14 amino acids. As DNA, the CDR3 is TGTGCCAGCAGTTTAATTCCAGATAACTATGGCTACACCTTC. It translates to CASSLIPDNYGYTF.

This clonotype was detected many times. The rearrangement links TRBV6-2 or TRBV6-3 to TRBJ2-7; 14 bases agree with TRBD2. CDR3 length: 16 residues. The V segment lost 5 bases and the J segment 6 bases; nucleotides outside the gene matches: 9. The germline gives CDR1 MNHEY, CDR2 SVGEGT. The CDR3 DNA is TGTGCCAGCAGTCCTCGACTAGCGGGAGGGCCCCGCGAGCAGTACTTC. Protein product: CASSPRLAGGPREQYF.

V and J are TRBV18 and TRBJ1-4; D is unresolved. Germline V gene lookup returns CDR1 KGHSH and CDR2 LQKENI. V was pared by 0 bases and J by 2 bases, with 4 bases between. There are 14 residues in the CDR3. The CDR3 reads CASSPPSTNEKLFF. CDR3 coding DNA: TGTGCCAGCTCACCACCTTCCACTAATGAAAAACTGTTTTTT.

The CDR3 nucleotides read TGTGCCACCAGCAGAGTTAGGGTAAGCAATCAGCCCCAGCATTTT. Its translation is CATSRVRVSNQPQHF. The chain combines TRBV15 with TRBJ1-5, with D unresolved. This CDR3 is built from 15 residues. The V end was cut by 1 base, the J end by 1 base, with 8 bases between. The germline V gene has CDR1 LNHNV and CDR2 YYDKDF (reference sequence).

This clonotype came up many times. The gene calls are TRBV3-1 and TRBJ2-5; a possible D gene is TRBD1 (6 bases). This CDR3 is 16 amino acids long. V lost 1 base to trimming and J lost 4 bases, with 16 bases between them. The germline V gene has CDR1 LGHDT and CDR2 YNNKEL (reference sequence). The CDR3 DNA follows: TGTGCCAGCAGCCAAGTCGTGGGGGCTGGGGTAGAGACCCAGTACTTC. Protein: CASSQVVGAGVETQYF.

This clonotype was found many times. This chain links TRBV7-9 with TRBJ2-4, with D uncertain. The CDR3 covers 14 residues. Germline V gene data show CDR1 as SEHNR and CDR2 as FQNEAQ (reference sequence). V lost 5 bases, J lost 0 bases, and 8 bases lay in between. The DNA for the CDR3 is TGTGCCAGCAGCCCCCTCCCAGCCAAAAACATTCAGTACTTC. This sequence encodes CASSPLPAKNIQYF.

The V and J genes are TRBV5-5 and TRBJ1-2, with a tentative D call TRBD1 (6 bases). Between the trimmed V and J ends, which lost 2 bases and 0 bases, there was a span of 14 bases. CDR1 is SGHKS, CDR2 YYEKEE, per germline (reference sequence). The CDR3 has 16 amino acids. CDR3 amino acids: CASSLLRGDPNYGYTF. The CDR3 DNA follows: TGTGCCAGCAGCTTACTCAGGGGCGACCCTAACTATGGCTACACCTTC.